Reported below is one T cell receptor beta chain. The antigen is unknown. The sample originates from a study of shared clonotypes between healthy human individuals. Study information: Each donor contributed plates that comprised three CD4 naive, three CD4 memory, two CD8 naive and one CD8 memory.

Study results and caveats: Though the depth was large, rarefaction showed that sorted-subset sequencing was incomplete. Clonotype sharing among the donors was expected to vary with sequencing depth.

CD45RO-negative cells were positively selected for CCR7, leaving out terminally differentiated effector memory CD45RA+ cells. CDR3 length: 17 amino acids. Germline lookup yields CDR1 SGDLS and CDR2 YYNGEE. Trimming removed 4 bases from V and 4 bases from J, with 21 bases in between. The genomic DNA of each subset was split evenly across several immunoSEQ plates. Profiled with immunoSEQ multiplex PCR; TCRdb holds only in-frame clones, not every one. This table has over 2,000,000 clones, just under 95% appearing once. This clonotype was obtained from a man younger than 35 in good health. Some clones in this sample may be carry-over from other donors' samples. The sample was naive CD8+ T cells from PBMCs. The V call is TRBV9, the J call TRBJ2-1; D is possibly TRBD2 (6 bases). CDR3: CASSPRGSPESYNEQFF. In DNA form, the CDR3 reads TGTGCCAGCAGCCCGCGGGGTAGCCCAGAGTCTTACAATGAGCAGTTCTTC.